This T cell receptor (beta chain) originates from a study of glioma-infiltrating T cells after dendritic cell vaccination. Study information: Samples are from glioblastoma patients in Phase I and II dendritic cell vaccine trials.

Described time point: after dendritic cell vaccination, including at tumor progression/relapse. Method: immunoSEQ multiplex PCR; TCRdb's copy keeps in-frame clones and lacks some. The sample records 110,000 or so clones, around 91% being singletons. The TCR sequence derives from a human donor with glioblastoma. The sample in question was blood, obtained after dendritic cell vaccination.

CDR3 DNA sequence: TGCAGTGTTATACAGGGAACAGCCCAGCATTTT. This translates into CSVIQGTAQHF. V and J are TRBV20-1 and TRBJ1-5; D perhaps matches TRBD1 (6 bases). The CDR3 spans 11 residues. With 7 bases removed from V and 11 bases from J, the gap between germline ends came to 15 bases. Germline V gene sequence: CDR1 DFQATT, CDR2 SNEGSKA (reference sequence).